These 3 T cell receptor beta chains came from one sample sequenced in a study of regulatory T cells in long-lasting Graves disease. Time point indicated: persistent/refractory GD, antithyroid drugs over 5 years with positive TRAb. RNA from PBMCs was the source of the TCR library. Assembly of TCR beta libraries relied on iRepertoire HTBI primers together with Arm-PCR of CDR3 regions. One entry per CDR3 protein results from TCRdb running MiXCR on the multiplex PCR reads. The sample lists a few hundred thousand distinct CDR3 sequences, about 20% occurring once. Sequencing used peripheral blood mononuclear cells (PBMCs), obtained when the disease was refractory, from a patient treated with antithyroid drugs. The source is a female donor with Graves disease.

The table lists this clonotype with a few counts. The V call is TRBV6-1, the J call TRBJ1-1, with TRBD1 as a possible D gene (5 bases). V was pared by 4 bases and J by 3 bases, with 12 bases between. Germline assignment: CDR1 MNHNS and CDR2 SASEGT. The CDR3 consists of 14 residues. CDR3 in amino acids: CASSATGAHTEAFF. CDR3 nucleotides: TGTGCCAGCAGTGCCACCGGGGCCCACACTGAAGCTTTCTTT.

The gene calls are TRBV19 and TRBJ2-3; 9 bases map to TRBD2. With V trimmed by 6 bases and J by 4 bases, 5 bases remained unmatched. CDR1 is LNHDA, CDR2 SQIVND, per germline (reference sequence). The CDR3 covers 14 residues. DNA of the CDR3: TGTGCCAGTAGCTATAGCGGGAGCTCAGATACGCAGTATTTT. Protein: CASSYSGSSDTQYF. The full variable domain, rest sourced from reference TRBV19 and TRBJ2-3, is DGGITQSPKYLFRKEGQNVTLSCEQNLNHDAMYWYRQDPGQGLRLIYYSQIVNDFQKGDIAEGYSVSREKKESFPLTVTSAQKNPTAFYLCASSYSGSSDTQYFGPGTRLTVL.

Regarding this clonotype: This may stem from a read error, because a much larger clone lies one nucleotide away. The rearrangement links TRBV7-2 to TRBJ2-7, with unresolved D. The germline CDR1 and CDR2 sequences are SGHTA and FQGNSA. Trimming left V 1 base short and J 3 bases short, with 7 bases between. CDR3 length equals 13 residues. The CDR3 spells CASSLVENYEQYF. In DNA form, the CDR3 reads TGTGCCAGCAGCTTAGTAGAGAACTACGAGCAGTACTTC.